A selection of T cell receptor beta chains follows, all from one sample in a study of technical replicates of blood from a handful of donors. Using immunoSEQ multiplex PCR, the repertoire was profiled, and TCRdb retains in-frame clones only, with some absent. The table shows about 100,000 clones, with roughly 96% occurring only once. Material for sequencing was T cells isolated from PBMCs. The receptor set was obtained from a human donor in good health. CDR3s include the opening cysteine and the closing phenylalanine or tryptophan.

j_gene: TRBJ2-5; v_gene: TRBV7-2; CDR3aa: CASSLGDRGTLETQYF
j_gene: TRBJ1-2; v_gene: TRBV5-1; CDR3aa: CASSLAEGQGMGGYTF
j_gene: TRBJ2-7; v_gene: TRBV18; CDR3aa: CASSPTGPLRREQYF
j_gene: TRBJ2-3; v_gene: TRBV5-1; CDR3aa: CASSLQQFTDTQYF
j_gene: TRBJ1-4; v_gene: TRBV5-6; CDR3aa: CASSLLDREKLFF
j_gene: TRBJ1-2; v_gene: TRBV27; CDR3aa: CASSPTTTGSNGYTF
j_gene: TRBJ1-1; v_gene: TRBV19; CDR3aa: CASSIRQGGTEAFF
j_gene: TRBJ2-1; v_gene: TRBV2; CDR3aa: CASSVPTSGASYNEQFF
j_gene: TRBJ2-3; v_gene: TRBV11-2; CDR3aa: CASSPSGFAADTQYF
j_gene: TRBJ1-1; v_gene: TRBV7-6; CDR3aa: CASSDRGRGDTEAFF
j_gene: TRBJ2-7; v_gene: TRBV5-6; CDR3aa: CAMRSGTSFYEQYF
j_gene: TRBJ2-1; v_gene: TRBV12-5; CDR3aa: CASGPDGTLAQNEQFF
j_gene: TRBJ2-7; v_gene: TRBV5-1; CDR3aa: CASSFGGTSHYEQYF
j_gene: TRBJ1-5; v_gene: TRBV6-1; CDR3aa: CASSEDGVDQPQHF
j_gene: TRBJ2-1; v_gene: TRBV7-4; CDR3aa: CASKTQGPYNEQFF
j_gene: TRBJ1-3; v_gene: TRBV5-1; CDR3aa: CASSLNLPSSGNTIYF
j_gene: TRBJ2-7; v_gene: TRBV18; CDR3aa: CASSRYRGEDEQYF
j_gene: TRBJ2-3; v_gene: TRBV29-1; CDR3aa: CSVEVLGEDTQYF
j_gene: TRBJ2-7; v_gene: TRBV6-5; CDR3aa: CASSYFGTSVYEQYF
j_gene: TRBJ2-1; v_gene: TRBV28; CDR3aa: CASGLADNEQFF
j_gene: TRBJ2-7; v_gene: TRBV19; CDR3aa: CASSMGTSGRHEQYF
j_gene: TRBJ1-4; v_gene: TRBV18; CDR3aa: CASSPTREEDEKLFF
j_gene: TRBJ1-2; v_gene: TRBV19; CDR3aa: CASIGQGSYGYTF
j_gene: TRBJ2-5; v_gene: TRBV2; CDR3aa: CASSQQGAGETQYF
j_gene: TRBJ2-2; v_gene: TRBV27; CDR3aa: CASSTVYTGELFF
j_gene: TRBJ1-3; v_gene: TRBV13; CDR3aa: CASSQEQGENTIYF
j_gene: TRBJ2-7; v_gene: TRBV27; CDR3aa: CASSFGTAYEQYF
j_gene: TRBJ1-3; v_gene: TRBV30; CDR3aa: CAWSVGRSGNTIYF
j_gene: TRBJ2-1; v_gene: TRBV6-4; CDR3aa: CASSLTEYNEQFF
j_gene: TRBJ2-7; v_gene: TRBV10-3; CDR3aa: CAISDLAGDEQYF
j_gene: TRBJ1-2; v_gene: TRBV6-5; CDR3aa: CASSYSGTGIDGYTF
j_gene: TRBJ2-3; v_gene: TRBV2; CDR3aa: CASRDRASTDTQYF
j_gene: TRBJ2-6; v_gene: TRBV5-1; CDR3aa: CASSLGRVGGDVLTF
j_gene: TRBJ2-7; v_gene: TRBV9; CDR3aa: CASNSGSPTYEQYF
j_gene: TRBJ2-7; v_gene: TRBV9; CDR3aa: CASSVGGDRVQEQYF
j_gene: TRBJ2-1; v_gene: TRBV19; CDR3aa: CATNMGLAGGEQFF
j_gene: TRBJ2-3; v_gene: TRBV5-4; CDR3aa: CASSSRRTSGTDTQYF
j_gene: TRBJ2-7; v_gene: TRBV6-5; CDR3aa: CASSFGGFYEQYF
j_gene: TRBJ2-3; v_gene: TRBV5-1; CDR3aa: CASSLVQRTDTQYF
j_gene: TRBJ2-3; v_gene: TRBV6-6; CDR3aa: CASSYPGRATDTQYF
j_gene: TRBJ2-5; v_gene: TRBV28; CDR3aa: CASSSGTGGTETQYF
j_gene: TRBJ2-5; v_gene: TRBV6-1; CDR3aa: CASRMGLAGETQYF
j_gene: TRBJ2-7; v_gene: TRBV7-3; CDR3aa: CASSPERELNEQYF
j_gene: TRBJ2-3; v_gene: TRBV19; CDR3aa: CASSTLAGSTDTQYF
j_gene: TRBJ2-7; v_gene: TRBV10-3; CDR3aa: CAISFQGADEQYF
j_gene: TRBJ2-1; v_gene: TRBV7-7; CDR3aa: CASSLEVAGVTGFYNEQFF
j_gene: TRBJ2-5; v_gene: TRBV6-5; CDR3aa: CASSLPGRLETQYF
j_gene: TRBJ2-7; v_gene: TRBV6-6; CDR3aa: CASSYSGGVSSYEQYF
j_gene: TRBJ1-2; v_gene: TRBV5-6; CDR3aa: CASSSWSPGGPNYGYTF
j_gene: TRBJ2-1; v_gene: TRBV6-5; CDR3aa: CASSYSAGIPYNEQFF
j_gene: TRBJ2-1; v_gene: TRBV19; CDR3aa: CASRWTSGALDNEQFF